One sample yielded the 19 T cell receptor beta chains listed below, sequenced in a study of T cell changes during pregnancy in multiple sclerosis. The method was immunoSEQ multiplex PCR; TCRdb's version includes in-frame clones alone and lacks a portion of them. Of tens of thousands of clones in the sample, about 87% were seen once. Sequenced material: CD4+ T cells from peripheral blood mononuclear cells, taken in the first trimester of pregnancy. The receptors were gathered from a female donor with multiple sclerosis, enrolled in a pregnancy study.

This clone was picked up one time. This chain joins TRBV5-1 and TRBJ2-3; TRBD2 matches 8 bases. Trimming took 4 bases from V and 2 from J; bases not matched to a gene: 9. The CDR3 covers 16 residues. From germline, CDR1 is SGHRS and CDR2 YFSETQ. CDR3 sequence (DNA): TGCGCCAGCAGCCCTGGACTCGGACTAGCCACAGATACGCAGTATTTT. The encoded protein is CASSPGLGLATDTQYF.

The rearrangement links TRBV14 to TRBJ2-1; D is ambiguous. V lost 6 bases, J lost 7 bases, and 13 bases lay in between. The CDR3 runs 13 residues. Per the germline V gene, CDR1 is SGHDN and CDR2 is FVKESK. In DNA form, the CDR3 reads TGTGCCAGCAGTCGCCACAATGCTAATGAGCAGTTCTTC. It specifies CASSRHNANEQFF.

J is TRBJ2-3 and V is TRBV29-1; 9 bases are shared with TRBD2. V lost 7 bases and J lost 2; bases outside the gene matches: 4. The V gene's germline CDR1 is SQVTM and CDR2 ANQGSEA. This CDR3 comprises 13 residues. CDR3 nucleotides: TGCAGCGGACTAGCGGAGTACACAGATACGCAGTATTTT. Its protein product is CSGLAEYTDTQYF.

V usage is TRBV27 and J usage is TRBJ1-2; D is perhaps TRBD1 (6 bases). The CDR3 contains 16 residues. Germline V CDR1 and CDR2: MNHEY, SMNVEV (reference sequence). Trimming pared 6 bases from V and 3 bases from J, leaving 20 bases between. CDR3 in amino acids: CASRGTWASSDYGYTF. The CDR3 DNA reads TGTGCCAGCAGAGGGACATGGGCTAGTAGTGACTATGGCTACACCTTC.

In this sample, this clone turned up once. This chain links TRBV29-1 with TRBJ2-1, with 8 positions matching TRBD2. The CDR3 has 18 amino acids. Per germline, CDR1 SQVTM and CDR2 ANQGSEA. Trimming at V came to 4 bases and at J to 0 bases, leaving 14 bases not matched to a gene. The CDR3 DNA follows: TGCAGCGTTGTGGGCCTTTATGGCGGGGGGTTCTCCTACAATGAGCAGTTCTTC. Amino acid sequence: CSVVGLYGGGFSYNEQFF.

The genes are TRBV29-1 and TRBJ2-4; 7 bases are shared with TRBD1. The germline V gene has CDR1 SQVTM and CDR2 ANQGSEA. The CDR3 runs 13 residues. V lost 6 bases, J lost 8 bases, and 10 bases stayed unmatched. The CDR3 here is CSVLDRELDIQYF. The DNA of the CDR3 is TGCAGCGTCTTAGACAGGGAACTGGACATTCAGTACTTC.

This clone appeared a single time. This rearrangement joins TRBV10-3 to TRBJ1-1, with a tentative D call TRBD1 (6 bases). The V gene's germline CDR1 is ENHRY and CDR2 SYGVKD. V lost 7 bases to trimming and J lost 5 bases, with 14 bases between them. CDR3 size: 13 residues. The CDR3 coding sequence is TGTGCCATCACGACAGGCGGTTGGACTGAAGCTTTCTTT. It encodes CAITTGGWTEAFF.

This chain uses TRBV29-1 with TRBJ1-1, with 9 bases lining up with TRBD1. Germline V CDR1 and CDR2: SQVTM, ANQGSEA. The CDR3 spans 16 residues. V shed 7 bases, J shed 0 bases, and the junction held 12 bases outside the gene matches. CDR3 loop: CSGNRDRAPMNTEAFF. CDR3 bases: TGCAGCGGCAACCGGGACAGGGCGCCTATGAACACTGAAGCTTTCTTT. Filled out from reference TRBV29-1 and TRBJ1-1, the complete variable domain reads SAVISQKPSRDICQRGTSLTIQCQVDSQVTMMFWYRQQPGQSLTLIATANQGSEATYESGFVIDKFPISRPNLTFSTLTVSNMSPEDSSIYLCSGNRDRAPMNTEAFFGQGTRLTVV.

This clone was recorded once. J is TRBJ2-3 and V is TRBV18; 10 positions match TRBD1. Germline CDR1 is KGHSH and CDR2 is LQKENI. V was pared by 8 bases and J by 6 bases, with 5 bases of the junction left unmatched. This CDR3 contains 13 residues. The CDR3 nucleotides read TGTGCCAGCAGACAGGGGGCCGCCGATACGCAGTATTTT. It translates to CASRQGAADTQYF. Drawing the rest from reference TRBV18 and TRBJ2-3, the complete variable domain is NAGVMQNPRHLVRRRGQEARLRCSPMKGHSHVYWYRQLPEEGLKFMVYLQKENIIDESGMPKERFSAEFPKEGPSILRIQQVVRGDSAAYFCASRQGAADTQYFGPGTRLTVL.

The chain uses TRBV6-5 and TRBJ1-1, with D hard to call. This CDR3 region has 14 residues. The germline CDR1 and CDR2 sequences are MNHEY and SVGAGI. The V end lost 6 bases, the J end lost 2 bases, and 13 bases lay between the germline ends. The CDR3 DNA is TGTGCCAGCAGCAATCCCAGTCCAAACACTGAAGCTTTCTTT. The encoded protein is CASSNPSPNTEAFF.

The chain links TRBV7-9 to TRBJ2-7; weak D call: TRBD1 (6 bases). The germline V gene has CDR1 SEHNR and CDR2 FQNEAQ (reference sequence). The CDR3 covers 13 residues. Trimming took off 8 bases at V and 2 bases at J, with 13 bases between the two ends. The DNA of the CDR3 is TGTGCCAGCTCTGGACAGCCTCCCTACGAGCAGTACTTC. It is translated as CASSGQPPYEQYF.

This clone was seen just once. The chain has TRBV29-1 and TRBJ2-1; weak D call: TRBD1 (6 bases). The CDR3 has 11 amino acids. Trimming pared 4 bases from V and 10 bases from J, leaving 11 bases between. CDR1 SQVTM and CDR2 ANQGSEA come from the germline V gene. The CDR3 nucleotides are TGCAGCGTTGCAGGGGCTAGGGAGCAGTTCTTC. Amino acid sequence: CSVAGAREQFF.

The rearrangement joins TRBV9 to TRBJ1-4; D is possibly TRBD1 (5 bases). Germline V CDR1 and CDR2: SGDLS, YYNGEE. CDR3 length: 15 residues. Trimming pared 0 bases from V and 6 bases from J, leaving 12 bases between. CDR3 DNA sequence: TGTGCCAGCAGCGTAGAAGGTGCAGGGTATGAAAAACTGTTTTTT. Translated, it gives CASSVEGAGYEKLFF.

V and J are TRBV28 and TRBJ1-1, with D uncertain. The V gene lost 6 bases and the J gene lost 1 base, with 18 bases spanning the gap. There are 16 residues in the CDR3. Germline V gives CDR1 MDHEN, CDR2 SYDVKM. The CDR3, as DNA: TGTGCCAGCAGCACCTCCCTGAACAGACCGAACACTGAAGCTTTCTTT. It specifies CASSTSLNRPNTEAFF.

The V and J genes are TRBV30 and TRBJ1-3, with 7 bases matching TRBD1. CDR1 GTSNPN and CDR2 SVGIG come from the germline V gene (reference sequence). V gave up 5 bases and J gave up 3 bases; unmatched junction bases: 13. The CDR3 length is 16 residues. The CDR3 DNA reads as TGTGCCTGGCAAAAAGAACTAGGGGGCTATGGAAACACCATATATTTT. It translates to CAWQKELGGYGNTIYF. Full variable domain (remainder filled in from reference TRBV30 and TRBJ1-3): SQTIHQWPATLVQPVGSPLSLECTVEGTSNPNLYWYRQAAGRGLQLLFYSVGIGQISSEVPQNLSASRPQDRQFILSSKKLLLSDSGFYLCAWQKELGGYGNTIYFGEGSWLTVV.

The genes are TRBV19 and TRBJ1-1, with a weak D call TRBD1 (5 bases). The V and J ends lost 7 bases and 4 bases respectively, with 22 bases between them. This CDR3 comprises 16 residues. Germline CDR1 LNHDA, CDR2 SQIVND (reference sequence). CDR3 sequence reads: CASTLDPGDWSTEAFF. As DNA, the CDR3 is TGTGCCAGTACCTTAGATCCGGGGGATTGGAGCACTGAAGCTTTCTTT.

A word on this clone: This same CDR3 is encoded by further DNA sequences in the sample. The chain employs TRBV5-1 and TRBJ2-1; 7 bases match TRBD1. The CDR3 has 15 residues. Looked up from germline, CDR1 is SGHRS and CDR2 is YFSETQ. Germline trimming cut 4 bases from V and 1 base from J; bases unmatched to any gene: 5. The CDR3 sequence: CASSPRQGSYNEQFF. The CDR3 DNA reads TGCGCCAGCAGCCCTCGACAGGGATCCTACAATGAGCAGTTCTTC.

CDR3 DNA: TGTGCCAGCAGCACAGGGTCGCGCACAGATACGCAGTATTTT. Translated: CASSTGSRTDTQYF. V gene TRBV5-4 combines with J gene TRBJ2-3, with D maybe TRBD1 (6 bases). The CDR3 has 14 residues. Germline-derived CDR1 and CDR2 are SGHNT and YYREEE (reference sequence). Trimming pared 4 bases from V and 1 base from J, leaving 10 bases between.

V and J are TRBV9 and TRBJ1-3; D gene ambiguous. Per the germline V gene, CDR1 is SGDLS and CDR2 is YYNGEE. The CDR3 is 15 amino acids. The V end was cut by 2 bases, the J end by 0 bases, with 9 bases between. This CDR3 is CASSVAGSSGNTIYF. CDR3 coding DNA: TGTGCCAGCAGCGTGGCGGGCAGCTCTGGAAACACCATATATTTT.